What follows describes a single T cell receptor (beta chain). The ends were cut back, 4 bases at V and 7 bases at J, with 14 bases in the middle. The CDR3 is 15 residues long. The V gene's germline CDR1 is KGHSH and CDR2 LQKENI. Reverse transcription of roughly 0.5 to 1 ug RNA used random hexamers. TCRdb called the immunoSEQ multiplex PCR reads again in MiXCR, with one record for every CDR3 protein. The data hold about 140,000 distinct CDR3 sequences, with approximately 95% observed a single time. The data derive from a study of CD8 T cells in Susac syndrome. The chain has TRBV18 and TRBJ1-6; D may be TRBD1 (5 bases). This clonotype was obtained from a human donor with multiple sclerosis. The sample consisted of CD4+ T cells from PBMCs. CDR3 DNA: TGTGCCAGCTCACAAGGGGATTGGGGCAATTCACCCCTCCACTTT. It is translated as CASSQGDWGNSPLHF. Combining the CDR3 with reference TRBV18 and TRBJ1-6 gives the whole variable domain NAGVMQNPRHLVRRRGQEARLRCSPMKGHSHVYWYRQLPEEGLKFMVYLQKENIIDESGMPKERFSAEFPKEGPSILRIQQVVRGDSAAYFCASSQGDWGNSPLHFGNGTRLTVT.